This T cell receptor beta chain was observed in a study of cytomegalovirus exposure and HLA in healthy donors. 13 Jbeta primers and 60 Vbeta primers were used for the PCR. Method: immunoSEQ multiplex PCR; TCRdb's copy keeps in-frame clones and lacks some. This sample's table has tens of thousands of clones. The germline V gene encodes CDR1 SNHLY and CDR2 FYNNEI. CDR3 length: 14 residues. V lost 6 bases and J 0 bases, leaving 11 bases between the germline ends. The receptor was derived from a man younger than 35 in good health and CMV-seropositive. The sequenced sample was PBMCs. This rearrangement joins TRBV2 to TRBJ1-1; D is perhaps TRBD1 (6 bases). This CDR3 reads CASRITGMNTEAFF. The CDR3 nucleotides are TGTGCCAGCAGGATTACAGGGATGAACACTGAAGCTTTCTTT.